This T cell receptor (beta chain) was sequenced for a study of blood T cell repertoires in COVID-19. Germline V gene sequence: CDR1 LGHDT, CDR2 YNNKEL (reference sequence). The junction had 5 bases not matched to a gene; V was cut back by 4 bases and J by 7 bases. CDR3 size: 15 residues. Authors' methods: Amplifying reference gene primers gave estimates of nucleated cell counts. Using immunoSEQ multiplex PCR, the repertoire was profiled, and TCRdb retains in-frame clones only, with some absent. V, J and clone size are taken as reported in that table, and D and trimming were inferred from the DNA itself. The repertoire holds around 130,000 clones, with under 90% as singletons.

The receptor was derived from a man aged 55 to 69 with acute or convalescent COVID-19. V gene TRBV3-1 (or the pseudogene TRBV3-2) combines with J gene TRBJ2-2; 11 bases map to TRBD2. The material sequenced was peripheral blood. The CDR3 here is CASSPTSGIGGELFF. DNA of the CDR3: TGTGCCAGCAGCCCGACTAGCGGGATTGGCGGGGAGCTGTTTTTT.